These 7 T cell receptor beta chains came from one sample sequenced in a study of blood T cell repertoires in COVID-19. Method: immunoSEQ multiplex PCR; TCRdb's copy keeps in-frame clones and lacks some. The repertoire includes tens of thousands of clones, 75% to 80% of them detected once, and 25% to 30% sits in the top ten. The material sequenced was peripheral blood. Receptors originate from a woman in her 70s with acute or convalescent COVID-19.

The chain recombines TRBV28 with TRBJ1-5, with TRBD1 identical over 7 bases. CDR3 length: 12 residues. Germline V gives CDR1 MDHEN, CDR2 SYDVKM. V shed 8 bases and J 16 bases; nucleotides not matched to a gene: 14. The CDR3 here is CASAPTDRVKHF. The CDR3 DNA reads as TGTGCCAGCGCGCCCACTGACAGGGTAAAACATTTT.

The chain has TRBV6-6 and TRBJ2-7; D is perhaps TRBD2 (5 bases). The V end lost 0 bases, the J end lost 6 bases, and 9 bases lay between the germline ends. CDR1 is MNHNY and CDR2 is SVGAGI in the germline V gene (reference sequence). The CDR3 loop spans 13 amino acids. The CDR3 loop reads CASSYSTTTEQYF. As DNA, the CDR3 is TGTGCCAGCAGTTACTCGACTACGACCGAGCAGTACTTC.

The chain recombines TRBV2 with TRBJ2-7, with 11 bases that match TRBD1. The germline V gene encodes CDR1 SNHLY and CDR2 FYNNEI. Trimming took 7 bases from V and 4 from J; bases not matched to a gene: 3. The CDR3 contains 13 residues. CDR3 loop: CASNRDRGYEQYF. DNA of the CDR3: TGTGCCAGCAACCGGGACAGGGGGTACGAGCAGTACTTC.

This clone came up once. The V and J genes are TRBV5-6 and TRBJ2-1; D call uncertain. This CDR3 has 14 amino acids. Per germline, CDR1 SGHDT and CDR2 YYEEEE. Trimming pared 0 bases from V and 7 bases from J, leaving 11 bases between. The CDR3 loop reads CASSLEWRRNEQFF. The CDR3 bases are TGTGCCAGCAGCTTGGAATGGAGACGGAATGAGCAGTTCTTC.

The chain combines TRBV5-4 with TRBJ1-2, with D tentatively TRBD1 (6 bases). The germline V and J ends were trimmed by 0 bases and 4 bases, with 10 bases remaining between them. This CDR3 is built from 14 residues. Per the germline V gene, CDR1 is SGHNT and CDR2 is YYREEE (reference sequence). The CDR3 protein is CASSLDRVSYGYTF. CDR3 coding DNA: TGTGCCAGCAGCTTGGACAGGGTTTCCTATGGCTACACCTTC.

A few counts support this clone. This chain connects TRBV5-5 to TRBJ1-1, with TRBD1 matching over 7 bases. V lost 2 bases and J lost 3; bases outside the gene matches: 4. This CDR3 contains 14 residues. Germline V CDR1 and CDR2: SGHKS, YYEKEE (reference sequence). The CDR3 sequence is CASSLQGLDTEAFF. The CDR3 DNA is TGTGCCAGCAGCTTACAGGGGTTAGACACTGAAGCTTTCTTT.

The V and J genes are TRBV29-1 and TRBJ1-1, with TRBD1 as a possible D gene (6 bases). Per the germline V gene, CDR1 is SQVTM and CDR2 is ANQGSEA. This CDR3 has 14 residues. The V and J ends lost 4 bases and 0 bases respectively, with 12 bases between them. CDR3 residues: CSVAQGSMNTEAFF. In nucleotides, the CDR3 is TGCAGCGTTGCCCAGGGGAGCATGAACACTGAAGCTTTCTTT.